Below, 19 T cell receptor beta chains from the same sample are listed, as sequenced in a study of T cell changes during pregnancy in multiple sclerosis. TCRdb keeps only in-frame clones here, not all; method: immunoSEQ multiplex PCR. The profile shows 45,000 to 55,000 clones, 80% to 90% of them singletons. The specimen was peripheral blood, collected in the first trimester of pregnancy. These receptors were collected from a female donor with multiple sclerosis, enrolled in a pregnancy study.

V and J are TRBV5-6 and TRBJ1-1; the D gene is possibly TRBD1 (5 bases). Per the germline V gene, CDR1 is SGHDT and CDR2 is YYEEEE. V lost 2 bases, J lost 4 bases, and 18 bases lay in between. The CDR3 loop spans 16 amino acids. In DNA, the CDR3 is TGTGCCAGCAGCTTCGGGTGGGGGGTGATTCCCACTGAAGCTTTCTTT. It specifies CASSFGWGVIPTEAFF. The full variable domain, in which reference TRBV5-6 and TRBJ1-1 provide the parts outside the CDR3, is DAGVTQSPTHLIKTRGQQVTLRCSPKSGHDTVSWYQQALGQGPQFIFQYYEEEERQRGNFPDRFSGHQFPNYSSELNVNALLLGDSALYLCASSFGWGVIPTEAFFGQGTRLTVV.

Only one count was recorded for this clone. The genes are TRBV6-5 and TRBJ2-1; the match to TRBD2 covers 7 bases. The CDR3 is 11 residues long. V lost 8 bases, J lost 15 bases, and 10 bases stayed unmatched. Looked up from germline, CDR1 is MNHEY and CDR2 is SVGAGI. Here the CDR3 reads CASSRGGVSFF. The CDR3 coding sequence is TGTGCCAGCTCAAGGGGAGGGGTTTCGTTCTTC.

This chain uses TRBV7-9 with TRBJ2-7; 7 nucleotides line up with TRBD2. CDR3 length: 14 residues. The V and J ends lost 5 bases and 3 bases, in that order; junction bases with no gene match: 7. The V gene's germline CDR1 is SEHNR and CDR2 FQNEAQ (reference sequence). CDR3 bases: TGTGCCAGCAGCAGGGAGGGGTCGGTCTACGAGCAGTACTTC. Translating gives CASSREGSVYEQYF.

This clone showed up just a few times. The chain carries TRBV29-1 and TRBJ1-1; 8 positions agree with TRBD1. CDR3 length: 16 residues. The J segment lost 3 bases and the V segment lost 7 bases, leaving 16 bases of the junction unmatched. CDR1 is SQVTM, CDR2 ANQGSEA, per germline. The CDR3 spells CSAQGDRGWVDTEAFF. The DNA for the CDR3 is TGCAGCGCTCAGGGAGACAGGGGATGGGTAGACACTGAAGCTTTCTTT.

Here the CDR3 DNA reads TGTGCCAGCAGCCGTACAGGGGTAGACACTGAAGCTTTCTTT. This gives the protein CASSRTGVDTEAFF. This chain links TRBV6-5 with TRBJ1-1, with TRBD1 identical over 7 bases. This CDR3 has 14 amino acids. Germline V CDR1 and CDR2: MNHEY, SVGAGI. With 6 bases clipped from V and 3 bases from J, the junction kept 7 bases outside the gene matches.

The rearrangement uses TRBV4-1 and TRBJ2-1; D gene ambiguous. Per germline, CDR1 MGHRA and CDR2 YSYEKL. The CDR3 sequence is 16 residues long. Between the trimmed V and J ends, which lost 0 bases and 8 bases, there was a span of 17 bases. CDR3 sequence (DNA): TGCGCCAGCAGCCAAGATTTCCTATTTCAGGTCTATGAGCAGTTCTTC. Translation gives CASSQDFLFQVYEQFF.

The chain couples TRBV7-8 to TRBJ2-5; maybe TRBD1 (6 bases). The germline V gene has CDR1 SGHVS and CDR2 FQNEAQ. V gave up 5 bases and J gave up 2 bases, with 9 bases separating them. CDR3 length: 13 amino acids. The CDR3 region is CASSPDRQETQYF. CDR3 bases: TGTGCCAGCAGCCCGGACAGACAAGAGACCCAGTACTTC.

In this sample, this clone turned up once. V is TRBV4-3 and J is TRBJ2-3, with D possibly TRBD2 on 6 matching bases. The CDR3 sequence is 17 residues long. Per germline, CDR1 LGHNA and CDR2 YSLEER. Trimming removed 0 bases at V and 2 bases at J, with 15 bases between. The CDR3 loop is CASSQERAGSFTDTQYF. The CDR3, as DNA: TGCGCCAGCAGCCAAGAGAGGGCGGGGAGTTTCACAGATACGCAGTATTTT.

The rearrangement joins TRBV6-5 to TRBJ1-2, with 7 positions matching TRBD1. V shed 6 bases and J 8 bases; nucleotides not matched to a gene: 6. The germline V gene encodes CDR1 MNHEY and CDR2 SVGAGI. This CDR3 is built from 12 residues. The CDR3 nucleotides are TGTGCCAGCAGGTCACAGGGGTACGGCTACACCTTC. Amino acid sequence: CASRSQGYGYTF.

The chain has TRBV11-2 and TRBJ1-6, with TRBD1 matching 7 bases. Looked up from germline, CDR1 is SGHAT and CDR2 is FQNNGV. The CDR3 is made up of 14 amino acids. Trimming removed 5 bases from V and 7 bases from J; junction bases left unmatched: 5. Here the CDR3 DNA reads TGTGCCAGCAGCCAACAGGGGAGGAATTCACCCCTCCACTTT. It encodes CASSQQGRNSPLHF.

V is TRBV28 and J is TRBJ2-3, with D possibly TRBD1 on 6 matching bases. Germline V CDR1 and CDR2: MDHEN, SYDVKM. There are 15 residues in the CDR3. Trimming stripped 6 bases from V and 1 base from J, with 14 bases between. Here the CDR3 DNA reads TGTGCCAGCAGCGAACCGGGACAACGCACAGATACGCAGTATTTT. Amino acids: CASSEPGQRTDTQYF. Filled out from reference TRBV28 and TRBJ2-3, the complete variable domain reads DVKVTQSSRYLVKRTGEKVFLECVQDMDHENMFWYRQDPGLGLRLIYFSYDVKMKEKGDIPEGYSVSREKKERFSLILESASTNQTSMYLCASSEPGQRTDTQYFGPGTRLTVL.

This clone was recorded only once. The V and J genes are TRBV18 and TRBJ2-7, with a possible D match to TRBD1 (6 bases). V lost 3 bases and J lost 4, with 10 bases in between. This CDR3 region has 13 residues. Germline loops: CDR1 KGHSH, CDR2 LQKENI. CDR3 nucleotide sequence: TGTGCCAGCTCACCGGTGCAGGGGTACGAGCAGTACTTC. This gives the protein CASSPVQGYEQYF.

This rearrangement joins TRBV5-4 to TRBJ1-1; weak D call: TRBD1 (5 bases). Deletions cut 7 bases from V and 1 base from J, with 26 bases between. CDR1 SGHNT and CDR2 YYREEE come from the germline V gene (reference sequence). The CDR3 sequence is 18 residues long. DNA of the CDR3: TGTGCCAGCCGAAGTAAGGGCGGGGGAGGTCGTTGGAACACTGAAGCTTTCTTT. Residues: CASRSKGGGGRWNTEAFF.

The V gene is TRBV9, the J gene TRBJ2-7; D remains unclear. CDR1 is SGDLS and CDR2 is YYNGEE in the germline V gene. This CDR3 contains 14 residues. Between the trimmed V and J ends, which lost 2 bases and 1 base, there was a span of 10 bases. Here the CDR3 reads CASSVGQTSYEQYF. The CDR3 DNA follows: TGTGCCAGCAGCGTTGGGCAGACGTCCTACGAGCAGTACTTC.

This clone was observed a few times. CDR3 sequence reads: CAISEWGTGNSNQPQHF. The CDR3 DNA reads as TGTGCCATCAGTGAATGGGGGACAGGGAATAGCAATCAGCCCCAGCATTTT. This sequence joins TRBV10-3 and TRBJ1-5; 9 bases agree with TRBD1. The CDR3 extends over 17 amino acids. Per germline, CDR1 ENHRY and CDR2 SYGVKD. The trim removed 3 bases at V and 0 bases at J, leaving 6 bases unmatched.

The CDR3 nucleotides are TGTGCCAGCAGCCCGACGCCCGGGACAGGGCTCTACGAGCAGTACTTC. It is translated as CASSPTPGTGLYEQYF. The V call is TRBV7-8, the J call TRBJ2-7; 9 bases match TRBD1. Germline lookup yields CDR1 SGHVS and CDR2 FQNEAQ. J lost 3 bases, V lost 5 bases, and 11 bases had no gene match. This CDR3 is built from 16 residues.

This sequence joins TRBV10-3 and TRBJ1-1; D perhaps matches TRBD1 (6 bases). Trimming pared 7 bases from V and 4 bases from J, leaving 19 bases between. This CDR3 contains 15 residues. Germline loops: CDR1 ENHRY, CDR2 SYGVKD. The CDR3 region is CAIKDTAGAFTEAFF. The CDR3 DNA follows: TGTGCCATCAAGGACACCGCGGGGGCGTTCACTGAAGCTTTCTTT.

This clone appeared once. CDR3 DNA: TGTGCCAGCAGCTTCTCGACCTGGACAGGGGATCAGTACTTC. This gives the protein CASSFSTWTGDQYF. The chain uses TRBV7-2 and TRBJ2-7, with TRBD1 identical over 9 bases. Unmatched junction bases numbered 10, after V lost 3 bases and J lost 10 bases. The CDR3 is made up of 14 amino acids. The germline CDR1 and CDR2 sequences are SGHTA and FQGNSA.

V is TRBV5-4 and J is TRBJ2-1; D possibly corresponds to TRBD1 (5 bases). The CDR3 runs 16 residues. V dropped 3 bases and J dropped 2 bases, with 15 bases sitting between them. CDR1 is SGHNT, CDR2 YYREEE, per germline (reference sequence). The CDR3 sequence is CASSSHRWEAYNEQFF. The CDR3 nucleotides read TGTGCCAGCAGCTCTCACAGGTGGGAAGCCTACAATGAGCAGTTCTTC.